Listed here are 18 T cell receptor beta chains from one sample, sequenced in a study of cytomegalovirus exposure and HLA in healthy donors. Amplification used 60 Vbeta primers and 13 Jbeta primers. Repertoires were generated with immunoSEQ multiplex PCR, while TCRdb's copy carries only in-frame clones and drops some. The sample shows approximately 120,000 clones, roughly 63% of them seen only once. The sample comprised PBMCs. The origin of the receptors is a woman in her 70s in good health and CMV-seropositive.

The CDR3 loop is CASSFTANEKLFF. The CDR3 DNA reads TGTGCCAGCAGCTTTACAGCTAATGAAAAACTGTTTTTT. The gene calls are TRBV13 and TRBJ1-4; D is unresolved. Germline CDR1 PRHDT, CDR2 FYEKMQ (reference sequence). CDR3 length: 13 amino acids. With 3 bases removed from V and 3 bases from J, the gap between germline ends came to 5 bases.

The V call is TRBV5-6, the J call TRBJ1-2, with D tentatively TRBD1 (5 bases). V lost 3 bases, J lost 3 bases, and 12 bases lay in between. The germline gives CDR1 SGHDT, CDR2 YYEEEE. This CDR3 is built from 14 residues. CDR3 amino acids: CASSSGGAYYGYTF. The CDR3 DNA follows: TGTGCCAGCAGCTCCGGCGGGGCCTACTATGGCTACACCTTC.

This clone was seen a few times. The chain links TRBV25-1 to TRBJ1-4; D may be TRBD1 (6 bases). The CDR3 loop spans 13 amino acids. CDR1 and CDR2 from the germline V gene are MGHDK and SYGVNS. Trimming pared 6 bases from V and 5 bases from J, leaving 10 bases between. The CDR3: CASRGGGNEKLFF. CDR3 sequence (DNA): TGTGCCAGCAGAGGGGGAGGGAATGAAAAACTGTTTTTT.

V usage is TRBV21-1 and J usage is TRBJ1-1; the D call TRBD1 from the table was never checked on the DNA. TRBV21-1 is tagged as a pseudogene. CDR3 length: 16 residues. In DNA, the CDR3 is TGTGCCAGCATACCAAGACCCTCGACATATCCACCTGAAGCTTTCTTT. Translated: CASIPRPSTYPPEAFF.

The table lists this clone with a count of one. The rearrangement links TRBV2 to TRBJ2-3; tentative D call: TRBD1 (5 bases). Germline CDR1 and CDR2: SNHLY and FYNNEI. V lost 4 bases to trimming and J lost 4 bases, with 9 bases between them. The CDR3 extends over 13 amino acids. CDR3 nucleotides: TGTGCCAGCAGTGGCCAGGGTGCAGATACGCAGTATTTT. Residues: CASSGQGADTQYF.

V gene TRBV19 combines with J gene TRBJ1-4; 10 nucleotides align to TRBD1. CDR1 is LNHDA, CDR2 SQIVND, per germline (reference sequence). This CDR3 has 17 amino acids. The V and J ends lost 8 bases and 2 bases, in that order; junction bases with no gene match: 11. For the CDR3, the DNA is TGTGCCAGTCGCGACGGACAGGGGGTACGGACTAATGAAAAACTGTTTTTT. It is translated as CASRDGQGVRTNEKLFF.

Here the CDR3 DNA reads TGTGCCAGCAGTTACTCCCCTCGGTCTGGGGCCAACGTCCTGACTTTC. It encodes CASSYSPRSGANVLTF. The chain is built from TRBV6-5 and TRBJ2-6; the D is unclear. This CDR3 has 16 amino acids. Trimming stripped 0 bases from V and 1 base from J, with 7 bases between. CDR1 is MNHEY and CDR2 is SVGAGI in the germline V gene.

The J gene is TRBJ2-5, the V gene TRBV7-2, with 9 bases lining up with TRBD1. The better agreement between TRBJ2-7 and the DNA end casts doubt on the J call. Looked up from germline, CDR1 is SGHTA and CDR2 is FQGNSA. The CDR3 is 14 residues long. CDR3 nucleotide sequence: TGTGCCAGCAGCCCCCAGGGACAGGGCGCCGAGCAGTACTTC. It translates to CASSPQGQGAEQYF.

The gene calls are TRBV10-3 and TRBJ1-1; TRBD1 matches at 8 bases. With V trimmed by 5 bases and J by 0 bases, 2 bases remained unmatched. Per germline, CDR1 ENHRY and CDR2 SYGVKD. This CDR3 comprises 14 residues. CDR3 sequence: CAISLQGVNTEAFF. CDR3 nucleotide sequence: TGTGCCATCAGTCTACAGGGGGTGAACACTGAAGCTTTCTTT.

This chain links TRBV5-5 with TRBJ1-5, with 10 bases identical to TRBD1. V was pared by 4 bases and J by 7 bases, with 11 bases of the junction left unmatched. Per the germline V gene, CDR1 is SGHKS and CDR2 is YYEKEE (reference sequence). This CDR3 is built from 16 residues. The CDR3 loop reads CASSIAGTGVWQPQHF. CDR3 DNA: TGTGCCAGCAGCATCGCCGGGACAGGGGTTTGGCAGCCCCAGCATTTT.

This chain joins TRBV6-1 and TRBJ1-1; 8 bases are a match to TRBD1. V dropped 4 bases and J dropped 1; count of bases not matched to a gene: 5. There are 15 residues in the CDR3. The germline V gene encodes CDR1 MNHNS and CDR2 SASEGT. For the CDR3, the DNA is TGTGCCAGCAGTGGGCCCGGACAGGGGAACACTGAAGCTTTCTTT. Its protein product is CASSGPGQGNTEAFF.

The chain links TRBV1 to TRBJ2-3; the table calls TRBD2, which could not be checked here. TRBV1 corresponds to a pseudogene. This CDR3 region has 19 residues. CDR3 region: CTSSQDWREGGTLTDTQYF. CDR3 sequence (DNA): TGCACCAGCAGCCAAGATTGGCGGGAGGGGGGGACCCTCACAGATACGCAGTATTTT.

This clone was observed once. The gene calls are TRBV7-2 and TRBJ1-2, with a weak D call TRBD1 (5 bases). The germline gives CDR1 SGHTA, CDR2 FQGNSA. Trimming shortened V by 5 bases and J by 8 bases, and 15 bases separated the two germline ends. The CDR3 is 13 residues long. The CDR3 is CASSPELGGGYTF. Written as DNA, the CDR3 is TGTGCCAGCAGCCCAGAGTTGGGGGGGGGCTACACCTTC.

The chain is built from TRBV6-1 and TRBJ2-5; D is unclear. From germline, CDR1 is MNHNS and CDR2 SASEGT. The CDR3 has 12 amino acids. Trimming cost V 6 bases and J 5 bases, with 10 bases left between them. In nucleotides, the CDR3 is TGTGCCAGCAGCGCCCAGTCTGAGACCCAGTACTTC. Translated: CASSAQSETQYF.

Written as DNA, the CDR3 is TGTGCCAGCAGCGTAGGCCTAACAGGGGGAGATACGCAGTATTTT. It is translated as CASSVGLTGGDTQYF. The chain combines TRBV9 with TRBJ2-3; TRBD1 matches 8 bases. The junction had 5 bases not matched to a gene; V was cut back by 0 bases and J by 5 bases. CDR3 size: 15 residues. Germline values: CDR1 SGDLS, CDR2 YYNGEE.

This clone was observed a handful of times. The CDR3 DNA sequence: TGCAGCGTTGAAACGGGAGAGATTAGCACAGATACGCAGTATTTT. It codes for CSVETGEISTDTQYF. The chain uses TRBV29-1 and TRBJ2-3; possible D gene TRBD2, 6 bases. Deletions cut 2 bases from V and 0 bases from J, with 12 bases between. Germline V lookup: CDR1 SQVTM, CDR2 ANQGSEA. This CDR3 contains 15 residues.

The rearrangement links TRBV15 to TRBJ1-4; D unclear. This CDR3 is built from 16 residues. Trimming removed 0 bases from V and 4 bases from J, with 12 bases in between. Germline V gives CDR1 LNHNV, CDR2 YYDKDF (reference sequence). CDR3 protein: CATSREITGINEKLFF. The CDR3 DNA follows: TGTGCCACCAGCAGAGAGATTACGGGGATTAATGAAAAACTGTTTTTT.

The chain combines TRBV4-1 with TRBJ1-5; weak D call: TRBD1 (6 bases). Per the germline V gene, CDR1 is MGHRA and CDR2 is YSYEKL. Trimming took 0 bases from V and 6 from J, leaving 12 bases between them. The CDR3 length is 15 residues. CDR3: CASSQEPGVGQPQHF. Here the CDR3 DNA reads TGCGCCAGCAGCCAAGAACCAGGGGTCGGTCAGCCCCAGCATTTT.